These 18 T cell receptor beta chains were all obtained from the same sample, sequenced in a study of blood T cell repertoires in COVID-19. Sequenced by immunoSEQ multiplex PCR; TCRdb stores in-frame clones only, minus some. The sample lists about 440,000 clones, approximately 90% occurring once. Sample: peripheral blood. The receptors were gathered from a woman in her 30s with acute or convalescent COVID-19.

The table lists this clone with a few counts. The gene calls are TRBV2 and TRBJ2-2; 8 positions match TRBD2. This CDR3 region has 15 residues. V shed 5 bases and J 2 bases; nucleotides not matched to a gene: 4. Per the germline V gene, CDR1 is SNHLY and CDR2 is FYNNEI. The CDR3 loop reads CASSPGTRNTGELFF. DNA for the CDR3: TGTGCCAGCAGTCCCGGGACTAGAAACACCGGGGAGCTGTTTTTT.

V is TRBV19 and J is TRBJ1-5; TRBD1 matches at 7 bases. With V trimmed by 7 bases and J by 0 bases, 9 bases remained unmatched. The CDR3 totals 16 residues. Germline V gene lookup returns CDR1 LNHDA and CDR2 SQIVND (reference sequence). The CDR3 DNA reads as TGTGCCAGTAAAGGCAGGGGGACGGATAGCAATCAGCCCCAGCATTTT. Protein product: CASKGRGTDSNQPQHF.

The genes are TRBV6-1 and TRBJ2-5; maybe TRBD2 (5 bases). V lost 0 bases and J lost 5, with 13 bases in between. Germline assignment: CDR1 MNHNS and CDR2 SASEGT. This CDR3 region has 15 residues. The CDR3 reads CASSEARMRGETQYF. CDR3 DNA: TGTGCCAGCAGTGAAGCGAGGATGAGAGGGGAGACCCAGTACTTC.

The rearrangement joins TRBV5-4 to TRBJ1-4; tentative D call: TRBD1 (5 bases). Trimming took off 2 bases at V and 2 bases at J, with 7 bases between the two ends. CDR3 size: 14 residues. The germline V gene encodes CDR1 SGHNT and CDR2 YYREEE (reference sequence). The CDR3 nucleotides are TGTGCCAGCAGCTTCGGGGGGACTAATGAAAAACTGTTTTTT. Its protein product is CASSFGGTNEKLFF.

This clone has just one count. V gene TRBV11-2 combines with J gene TRBJ1-1, with D hard to call. The V end was cut by 2 bases, the J end by 1 base, with 5 bases between. Germline V CDR1 and CDR2: SGHAT, FQNNGV. The CDR3 is made up of 13 amino acids. CDR3 residues: CASSLLWNTEAFF. CDR3 DNA sequence: TGTGCCAGCAGCTTACTGTGGAACACTGAAGCTTTCTTT.

The chain carries TRBV2 and TRBJ1-2; D is undetermined. Germline loops: CDR1 SNHLY, CDR2 FYNNEI. Trimming removed 7 bases from V and 8 bases from J, with 11 bases in between. The CDR3 runs to 11 residues. DNA for the CDR3: TGTGCCAGCAAGGTCCGGGTGGGCTACACCTTC. Residues: CASKVRVGYTF.

The CDR3 sequence: CASSQEGQGNTDTQYF. The CDR3 DNA is TGTGCCAGCAGCCAGGAGGGACAGGGGAACACAGATACGCAGTATTTT. This chain uses TRBV3-1 (or the pseudogene TRBV3-2) with TRBJ2-3, with TRBD1 identical over 10 bases. J gave up 2 bases and V 3 bases, and 5 bases lay outside the gene matches. Germline lookup yields CDR1 LGHDT and CDR2 YNNKEL (reference sequence). This CDR3 contains 16 residues.

For this clone: The junction departs from germline at one end; a sequencing error may be responsible. This rearrangement joins TRBV13 to TRBJ2-3; tentatively, D is TRBD1 (6 bases). The CDR3 contains 16 residues. Germline lookup yields CDR1 PRHDT and CDR2 FYEKMQ (reference sequence). CDR3 DNA sequence: TGTGCCAGCAGCTTACCCACAGGGTTTGAGGCAGACACGCAGTATTTT. Protein product: CASSLPTGFEADTQYF.

This chain joins TRBV5-6 and TRBJ1-2, with 7 bases that match TRBD1. The CDR3 has 18 amino acids. The V and J ends lost 4 bases and 1 base, in that order; junction bases with no gene match: 16. CDR1 SGHDT and CDR2 YYEEEE come from the germline V gene. CDR3 sequence: CASSRAGTDLFFNYGYTF. The CDR3 DNA reads as TGTGCCAGCAGCCGGGCCGGGACAGATTTATTCTTTAACTATGGCTACACCTTC.

The V and J genes are TRBV5-1 and TRBJ1-6; weak D call: TRBD1 (6 bases). The CDR3 length is 15 residues. CDR1 and CDR2 (germline): SGHRS, YFSETQ. The ends were cut back, 4 bases at V and 7 bases at J, with 15 bases in the middle. The CDR3 region has the DNA TGCGCCAGCAGCCCTGCCCAGAGGGGGAATTCACCCCTCCACTTT. Encoded protein: CASSPAQRGNSPLHF.

This sequence joins TRBV3-1 (or the pseudogene TRBV3-2) and TRBJ1-3, with TRBD1 identical over 7 bases. The CDR3 spans 17 residues. The V gene's germline CDR1 is LGHDT and CDR2 YNNKEL (reference sequence). J was trimmed by 0 bases and V by 4 bases; bases with no gene match: 9. CDR3 sequence: CASSRTTGASSGNTIYF. The CDR3, as DNA: TGTGCCAGCAGCCGAACCACAGGGGCCTCCTCTGGAAACACCATATATTTT.

The chain uses TRBV9 and TRBJ1-3; TRBD1 agrees at 8 bases. Germline CDR1 and CDR2: SGDLS and YYNGEE. V dropped 3 bases and J dropped 2; count of bases not matched to a gene: 4. The CDR3 sequence is 15 residues long. CDR3 in DNA: TGTGCCAGCAGCGCCAGACAGGGGCCTGGAAACACCATATATTTT. It is translated as CASSARQGPGNTIYF.

The genes are TRBV19 and TRBJ2-7; TRBD1 agrees at 11 bases. The V segment lost 6 bases and the J segment 0 bases; nucleotides outside the gene matches: 25. CDR1 is LNHDA, CDR2 SQIVND, per germline (reference sequence). The CDR3 has 22 residues. CDR3 in amino acids: CASSRPPPQPGQGEKDSYEQYF. The CDR3 DNA is TGTGCCAGTAGCCGACCCCCCCCTCAACCGGGACAGGGGGAGAAGGACTCCTACGAGCAGTACTTC.

The gene calls are TRBV3-1 (or the pseudogene TRBV3-2) and TRBJ2-7, with TRBD1 as a possible D gene (5 bases). The CDR3 has 14 amino acids. Germline CDR1 is LGHDT and CDR2 is YNNKEL (reference sequence). Trimming pared 4 bases from V and 0 bases from J, leaving 10 bases between. CDR3 DNA: TGTGCCAGCAGCCCATCGACAGTCTCCTACGAGCAGTACTTC. The encoded protein is CASSPSTVSYEQYF.

The chain has TRBV28 and TRBJ2-7, with 8 bases fitting TRBD1. V was pared by 5 bases and J by 2 bases, with 8 bases of the junction left unmatched. CDR1 is MDHEN and CDR2 is SYDVKM in the germline V gene. This CDR3 spans 15 amino acids. Here the CDR3 DNA reads TGTGCCAGCAGTGGGACCGGGACAGGTACCTACGAGCAGTACTTC. Protein: CASSGTGTGTYEQYF.

The chain uses TRBV7-7 and TRBJ2-6; D remains ambiguous. CDR3 length: 16 amino acids. From germline, CDR1 is SSHAT and CDR2 FNYEAQ (reference sequence). V lost 3 bases and J 0 bases, leaving 9 bases between the germline ends. CDR3 sequence: CASSFFRNSGANVLTF. The CDR3, as DNA: TGTGCCAGCAGCTTTTTCAGAAACTCTGGGGCCAACGTCCTGACTTTC.

This chain uses TRBV19 with TRBJ2-2, with 7 bases matching TRBD2. The CDR3 sequence is 16 residues long. CDR1 and CDR2 from the germline V gene are LNHDA and SQIVND (reference sequence). V dropped 1 base and J dropped 6; count of bases not matched to a gene: 8. The CDR3 DNA sequence: TGTGCCAGTAGTATAGTCCTGACTAGCTCACCCGGGGAGCTGTTTTTT. Translating gives CASSIVLTSSPGELFF.

The chain is built from TRBV7-8 and TRBJ1-1; possible D gene TRBD1, 6 bases. Per germline, CDR1 SGHVS and CDR2 FQNEAQ. The germline V and J ends were trimmed by 0 bases and 1 base, with 9 bases remaining between them. The CDR3 runs 15 residues. This CDR3 reads CASSLAGHKNTEAFF. CDR3 bases: TGTGCCAGCAGCTTAGCGGGACACAAGAACACTGAAGCTTTCTTT.